These 8 T cell receptor beta chains share one sample of origin, sequenced in a study of blood T cell repertoires in COVID-19. Method: immunoSEQ multiplex PCR; TCRdb's copy keeps in-frame clones and lacks some. Of around 480,000 clones listed, around 88% are singletons. Sequences were obtained from peripheral blood. These receptors all come from a woman aged 45 to 65 with COVID-19, enrolled during active disease.

The chain is built from TRBV30 and TRBJ1-1; D may be TRBD1 (5 bases). The CDR3 has 12 amino acids. From germline, CDR1 is GTSNPN and CDR2 SVGIG (reference sequence). V lost 0 bases, J lost 13 bases, and 15 bases lay in between. The CDR3 loop reads CAWSVGAAVDFF. The CDR3 nucleotides are TGTGCCTGGAGTGTTGGGGCCGCGGTGGATTTCTTT.

V usage is TRBV18 and J usage is TRBJ1-1; D is unclear. CDR1 and CDR2 (germline): KGHSH, LQKENI. This CDR3 comprises 14 residues. Trimming took 6 bases from V and 2 from J, leaving 13 bases between them. DNA for the CDR3: TGTGCCAGCTCTCCTTCCGGTCCAAACACTGAAGCTTTCTTT. Protein: CASSPSGPNTEAFF.

This sequence joins TRBV30 and TRBJ1-2; D remains ambiguous. The CDR3 is 12 amino acids. Germline CDR1 and CDR2: GTSNPN and SVGIG (reference sequence). V was clipped by 3 bases and J by 4 bases, with 9 bases between them. CDR3 in amino acids: CAWSSGVYGYTF. In DNA, the CDR3 is TGTGCCTGGAGCTCCGGGGTCTATGGCTACACCTTC.

The chain carries TRBV20-1 and TRBJ2-1; D may be TRBD2 (6 bases). The V end was cut by 3 bases, the J end by 4 bases, with 13 bases between. Germline V gives CDR1 DFQATT, CDR2 SNEGSKA (reference sequence). The CDR3 is 14 residues long. CDR3 sequence reads: CSASGSGRYNEQFF. In DNA form, the CDR3 reads TGCAGTGCTAGTGGGAGCGGGCGTTACAATGAGCAGTTCTTC.

The chain couples TRBV4-1 to TRBJ1-1; perhaps TRBD1 as D (5 bases). V lost 4 bases to trimming and J lost 5 bases, with 20 bases between them. Germline CDR1 MGHRA, CDR2 YSYEKL. The CDR3 extends over 16 amino acids. This chain's CDR3 is CASSPPGFEGRTEAFF. CDR3 sequence (DNA): TGCGCCAGCAGCCCCCCGGGCTTTGAGGGGAGGACTGAAGCTTTCTTT.

The rearrangement joins TRBV6-5 to TRBJ2-5; TRBD2 aligns across 9 bases. V trimming: 6 bases; J trimming: 5 bases; junction bases outside the gene matches: 4. CDR1 MNHEY and CDR2 SVGAGI come from the germline V gene. The CDR3 length is 13 residues. CDR3 in DNA: TGTGCCAGCAGCCGTCTAGCGGGGGAGACCCAGTACTTC. It specifies CASSRLAGETQYF.

A single count supports this clone. The rearrangement joins TRBV10-2 to TRBJ2-1; D gene uncertain. The CDR3 totals 12 residues. V lost 4 bases and J 8 bases, leaving 9 bases between the germline ends. Germline CDR1 WSHSY, CDR2 SAAADI. CDR3: CASSVLGDEQFF. CDR3 coding DNA: TGCGCCAGCAGTGTCTTGGGCGATGAGCAGTTCTTC.

The chain is built from TRBV28 and TRBJ1-1; D is uncertain. The CDR3 is 13 residues long. Germline V CDR1 and CDR2: MDHEN, SYDVKM. The ends were cut back, 6 bases at V and 1 base at J, with 9 bases in the middle. DNA for the CDR3: TGTGCCAGCAGGGAAGGCGGGAACACTGAAGCTTTCTTT. Encoded protein: CASREGGNTEAFF. Based on the CDR3 plus reference TRBV28 and TRBJ1-1, the full variable domain is DVKVTQSSRYLVKRTGEKVFLECVQDMDHENMFWYRQDPGLGLRLIYFSYDVKMKEKGDIPEGYSVSREKKERFSLILESASTNQTSMYLCASREGGNTEAFFGQGTRLTVV.